This T cell receptor (beta chain) was sequenced in a study of regulatory T cells in long-lasting Graves disease. The TCR beta library used iRepertoire HTBI primers with Arm-PCR amplification of CDR3. MiXCR was run by TCRdb on the multiplex PCR reads, yielding one entry per CDR3 protein. The repertoire holds hundreds of thousands of distinct CDR3 sequences, with roughly 21% as singletons. The CDR3 is 15 residues long. V lost 5 bases to trimming and J lost 6 bases, with 19 bases between them. CDR1 MNHEY and CDR2 SMNVEV come from the germline V gene (reference sequence). This clonotype was seen repeatedly, ten times or more. This sample's time point: persistent/refractory GD, antithyroid drugs over 5 years with positive TRAb. Following extraction of RNA from PBMCs, that RNA was used to make the TCR library.

The source was peripheral blood mononuclear cells (PBMCs), collected when the disease was refractory, from a patient treated with antithyroid drugs. The receptor's source is a female donor with Graves disease. This chain uses TRBV27 with TRBJ1-2; D remains unclear. CDR3 sequence (DNA): TGTGCCAGCAGTCCTACGCCAGAAGGACTAAATGGCTACACCTTC. Its protein product is CASSPTPEGLNGYTF.